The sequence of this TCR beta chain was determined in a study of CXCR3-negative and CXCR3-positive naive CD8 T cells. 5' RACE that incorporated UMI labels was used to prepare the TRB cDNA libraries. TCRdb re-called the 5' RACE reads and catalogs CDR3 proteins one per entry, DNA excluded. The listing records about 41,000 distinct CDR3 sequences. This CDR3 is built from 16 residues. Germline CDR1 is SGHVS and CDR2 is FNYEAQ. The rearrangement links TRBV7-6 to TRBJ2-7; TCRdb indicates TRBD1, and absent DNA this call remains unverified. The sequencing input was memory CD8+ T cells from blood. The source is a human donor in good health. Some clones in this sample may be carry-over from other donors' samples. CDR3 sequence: CASSSHVNPPSYEQYF. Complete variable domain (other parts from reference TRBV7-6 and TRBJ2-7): GAGVSQSPRYKVTKRGQDVALRCDPISGHVSLYWYRQALGQGPEFLTYFNYEAQQDKSGLPNDRFSAERPEGSISTLTIQRTEQRDSAMYRCASSSHVNPPSYEQYFGPGTRLTVT.